These T cell receptor beta chains were read from a single sample in a study of blood T cell repertoires in COVID-19. This table comes from immunoSEQ multiplex PCR, and its TCRdb copy is limited to in-frame clones, with some not included. The repertoire holds 50,000 to 80,000 clones, with around 90% as singletons. Sequencing input: PBMCs or T cells enriched from blood (not recorded which). These receptors were obtained from a woman in her forties who had recovered from COVID-19. Each CDR3 is given with its conserved first and last residue. The D gene is left open where the match is weak. Where a row states a size, it is once, few, many or the class of an expanded clone; other rows omit it.

once	TRBV24-1	TRBJ1-2	TRBD1	TGTGCCACCAGTGACGGGCTACAGGGGCTCTATGGCTACACCTTC	CATSDGLQGLYGYTF
.	TRBV3-1/TRBV3-2	TRBJ2-3	TRBD2	TGTGCCAGCAGCCGCCAGAGCGGGGGGGCCGGTGCAGATACGCAGTATTTT	CASSRQSGGAGADTQYF
.	TRBV7-9	TRBJ1-1	.	TGTGCCAGCAGCGTAAATCAGGGTAACACTGAAGCTTTCTTT	CASSVNQGNTEAFF
.	TRBV5-1	TRBJ1-1	TRBD1	TGCGCCAGCAGCTTGGGGTTGGGACAGGGAAGGACTGAAGCTTTCTTT	CASSLGLGQGRTEAFF
.	TRBV3-1/TRBV3-2	TRBJ2-5	TRBD2	TGTGCCAGCAGCCAGACTTCCCCGGGCGGGGGGGCAGAGACCCAGTACTTC	CASSQTSPGGGAETQYF
.	TRBV5-5	TRBJ2-5	.	TGTGCCAGCAGCTTATCGACGGGAACCCAAGAGACCCAGTACTTC	CASSLSTGTQETQYF
.	TRBV13	TRBJ2-3	TRBD2	TGTGCCAGCAGCTTAGGATCGGGCGGGGGGGCTTTTCGGACAGATACGCAGTATTTT	CASSLGSGGGAFRTDTQYF
.	TRBV3-1/TRBV3-2	TRBJ1-2	.	TGTGCCAGCAGCCCCCCACAGTACGCTATGGAAGGCTACACCTTC	CASSPPQYAMEGYTF
.	TRBV19	TRBJ1-1	.	TGTGCCAGTACCGGAACGGGTTTTGAAGCTTTCTTT	CASTGTGFEAFF
.	TRBV19	TRBJ2-3	.	TGTGCCAGTAGTACACGGCGGCAGGGGTCTCTCACAGATACGCAGTATTTT	CASSTRRQGSLTDTQYF
.	TRBV3-1/TRBV3-2	TRBJ2-5	.	TGTGCCAGCAGCCAAGATGCGACTAGGGGACAAGAGACCCAGTACTTC	CASSQDATRGQETQYF
.	TRBV10-3	TRBJ2-5	TRBD2	TGTGCCATCAGAAAACTAGCGGGCGAACAAGAGACCCAGTACTTC	CAIRKLAGEQETQYF
.	TRBV2	TRBJ2-7	.	TGTGCCAGCAGAGGAGGCCAGATAAGCTCCTACGAGCAGTACTTC	CASRGGQISSYEQYF
once	TRBV2	TRBJ2-3	TRBD2	TGTGCCAGCAGCCCTGCATCCCGGGGGGTGATAGATACGCAGTATTTT	CASSPASRGVIDTQYF
.	TRBV11-2	TRBJ2-1	TRBD2	TGTGCCAGCAGCCAACCTACGGGACTAGCGGGGGGTTTGGGGAATGAGCAGTTCTTC	CASSQPTGLAGGLGNEQFF
.	TRBV7-3	TRBJ1-2	TRBD1	TGTGCCAGCAGCCCAACCGGGACAGGGGGCTATGGCTACACCTTC	CASSPTGTGGYGYTF
.	TRBV11-2	TRBJ1-2	.	TGTGCCAGCAGCGATCAGGGTGGCTATGGCTACACCTTC	CASSDQGGYGYTF
.	TRBV19	TRBJ2-2	.	TGTGCCAGTAGTATTAACAGGAACACCGGGGAGCTGTTTTTT	CASSINRNTGELFF
.	TRBV6-5	TRBJ2-7	.	TGTGCCAGCCCCCTGACGCCCCCCCCTGTAACTAACAGGCGTTTC	CASPLTPPPVTNRRF
.	TRBV7-3	TRBJ1-6	.	TGTGCCAGCAGCCCCCGGGGAAGGGCCCATAATTCACCCCTCCACTTT	CASSPRGRAHNSPLHF
once	TRBV9	TRBJ1-5	.	TGTGCCAGCAGCGCAGGGGCCCAGCCCCAGCATTTT	CASSAGAQPQHF
medium-sized	TRBV7-9	TRBJ2-5	TRBD1	TGTGCCAGCAGCGCTTCGACAGGGTCCCAAGAGACCCAGTACTTC	CASSASTGSQETQYF